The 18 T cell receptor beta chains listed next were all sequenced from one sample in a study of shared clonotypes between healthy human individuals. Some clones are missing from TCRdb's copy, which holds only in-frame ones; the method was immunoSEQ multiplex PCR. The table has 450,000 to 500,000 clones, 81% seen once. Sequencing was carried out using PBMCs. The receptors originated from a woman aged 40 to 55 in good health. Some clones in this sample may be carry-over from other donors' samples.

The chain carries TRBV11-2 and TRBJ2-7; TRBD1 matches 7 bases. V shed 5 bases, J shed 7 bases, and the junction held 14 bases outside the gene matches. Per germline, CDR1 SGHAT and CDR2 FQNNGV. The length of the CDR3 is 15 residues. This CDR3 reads CASSAPGTVGVEQYF. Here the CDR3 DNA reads TGTGCCAGCAGCGCCCCCGGGACAGTCGGTGTGGAGCAGTACTTC.

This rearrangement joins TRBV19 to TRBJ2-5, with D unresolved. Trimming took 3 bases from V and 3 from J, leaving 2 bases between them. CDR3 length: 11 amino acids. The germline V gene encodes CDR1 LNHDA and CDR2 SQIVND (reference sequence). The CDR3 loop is CASSIEETQYF. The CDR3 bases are TGTGCCAGTAGTATTGAAGAGACCCAGTACTTC.

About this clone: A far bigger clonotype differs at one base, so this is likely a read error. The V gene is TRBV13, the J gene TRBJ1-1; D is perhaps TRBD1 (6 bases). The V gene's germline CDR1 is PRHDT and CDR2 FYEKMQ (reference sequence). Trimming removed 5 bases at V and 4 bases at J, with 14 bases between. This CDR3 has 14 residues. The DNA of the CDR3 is TGTGCCAGCAGCCTACGGGACATGATCACTGAAGCTTTCTTT. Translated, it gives CASSLRDMITEAFF.

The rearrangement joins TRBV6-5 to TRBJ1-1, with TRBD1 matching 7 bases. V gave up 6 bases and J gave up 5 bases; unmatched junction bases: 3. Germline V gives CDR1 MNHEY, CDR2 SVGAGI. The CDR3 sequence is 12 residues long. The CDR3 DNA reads TGTGCCAGCAGAGGACAGGTAACTGAAGCTTTCTTT. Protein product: CASRGQVTEAFF.

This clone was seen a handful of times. CDR3 sequence reads: CASSVMDHGAEAFF. The CDR3 DNA reads as TGTGCCAGCAGTGTCATGGACCACGGGGCTGAAGCTTTCTTT. V and J are TRBV6-1 and TRBJ1-1; no clear D gene. Per germline, CDR1 MNHNS and CDR2 SASEGT. Between the trimmed V and J ends, which lost 4 bases and 6 bases, there was a span of 15 bases. The CDR3 consists of 14 residues.

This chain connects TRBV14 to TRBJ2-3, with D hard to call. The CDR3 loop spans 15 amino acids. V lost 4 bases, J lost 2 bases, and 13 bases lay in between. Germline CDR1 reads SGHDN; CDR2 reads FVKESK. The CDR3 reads CASSRTRTNTDTQYF. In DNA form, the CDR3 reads TGTGCCAGCAGCCGAACAAGAACCAACACAGATACGCAGTATTTT.

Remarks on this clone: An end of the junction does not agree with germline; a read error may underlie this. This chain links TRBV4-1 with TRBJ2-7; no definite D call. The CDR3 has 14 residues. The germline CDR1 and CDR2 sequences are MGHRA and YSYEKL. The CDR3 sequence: CASRQVLASYEQYF. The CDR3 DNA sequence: TGCGCCAGCAGGCAAGTCCTGGCTTCGTACGAGCAGTACTTC.

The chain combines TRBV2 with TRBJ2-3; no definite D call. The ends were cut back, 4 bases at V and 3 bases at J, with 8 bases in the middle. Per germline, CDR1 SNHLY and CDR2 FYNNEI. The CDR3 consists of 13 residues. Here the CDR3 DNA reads TGTGCCAGCAGTGTCGCAGCTACAGATACGCAGTATTTT. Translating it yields CASSVAATDTQYF.

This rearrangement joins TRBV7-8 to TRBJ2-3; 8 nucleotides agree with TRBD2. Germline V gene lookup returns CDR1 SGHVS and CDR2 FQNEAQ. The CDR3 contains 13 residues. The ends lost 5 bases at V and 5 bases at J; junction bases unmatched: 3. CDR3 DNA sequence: TGTGCCAGCAGCCTACTAGCGGAAGATACGCAGTATTTT. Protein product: CASSLLAEDTQYF.

CDR3 in amino acids: CASSPPDRTDTQYF. The CDR3 region has the DNA TGTGCCAGCTCACCCCCGGACAGGACAGATACGCAGTATTTT. The chain employs TRBV18 and TRBJ2-3; 7 nucleotides align to TRBD1. The germline V gene encodes CDR1 KGHSH and CDR2 LQKENI. With 3 bases clipped from V and 3 bases from J, the junction kept 3 bases outside the gene matches. This CDR3 region has 14 residues.

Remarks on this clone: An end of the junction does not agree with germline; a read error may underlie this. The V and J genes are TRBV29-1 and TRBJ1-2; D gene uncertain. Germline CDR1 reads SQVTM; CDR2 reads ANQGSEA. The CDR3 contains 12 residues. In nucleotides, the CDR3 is TGCAGTGTTGAAGGCCATAACTATGGCTACACCTTC. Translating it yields CSVEGHNYGYTF.

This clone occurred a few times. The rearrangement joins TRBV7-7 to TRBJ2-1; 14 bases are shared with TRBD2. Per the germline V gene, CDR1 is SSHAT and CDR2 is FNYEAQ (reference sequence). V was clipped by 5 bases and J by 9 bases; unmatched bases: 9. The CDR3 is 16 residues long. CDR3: CASSPRLAGGEGEQFF. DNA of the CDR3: TGTGCCAGCAGCCCCAGACTAGCGGGAGGGGAGGGTGAGCAGTTCTTC.

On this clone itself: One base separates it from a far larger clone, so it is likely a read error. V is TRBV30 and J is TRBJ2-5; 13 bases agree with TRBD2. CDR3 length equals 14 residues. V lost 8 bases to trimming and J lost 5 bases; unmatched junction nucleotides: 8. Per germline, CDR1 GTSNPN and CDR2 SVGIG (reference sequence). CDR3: CARTSGSFQETQYF. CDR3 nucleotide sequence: TGTGCCAGGACTAGCGGGAGCTTTCAGGAGACCCAGTACTTC.

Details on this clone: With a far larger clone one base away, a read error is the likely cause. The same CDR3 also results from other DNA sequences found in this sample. CDR3 sequence (DNA): TGTGCCAGCAGCCAAGGGGGGACAGTCACAGGGGAGCTGTTTTTT. It yields the protein CASSQGGTVTGELFF. The chain uses TRBV4-2 and TRBJ2-2, with TRBD1 matching over 7 bases. The J segment lost 8 bases and the V segment lost 1 base, leaving 7 bases of the junction unmatched. Germline loops: CDR1 LGHNA, CDR2 YNFKEQ. The CDR3 covers 15 residues.

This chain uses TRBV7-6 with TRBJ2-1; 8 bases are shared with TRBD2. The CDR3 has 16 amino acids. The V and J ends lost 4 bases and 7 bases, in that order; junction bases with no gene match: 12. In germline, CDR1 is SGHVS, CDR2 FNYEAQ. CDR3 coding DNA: TGTGCCAGCAGCTCCCCGACCCCGGGACTAGTAAATGAGCAGTTCTTC. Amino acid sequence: CASSSPTPGLVNEQFF.

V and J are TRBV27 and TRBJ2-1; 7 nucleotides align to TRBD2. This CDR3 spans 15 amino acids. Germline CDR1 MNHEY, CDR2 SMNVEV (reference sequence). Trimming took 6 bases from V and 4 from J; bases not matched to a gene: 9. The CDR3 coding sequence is TGTGCCAGCAGGGCCGTAGTGGGGGGGTACAATGAGCAGTTCTTC. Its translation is CASRAVVGGYNEQFF.

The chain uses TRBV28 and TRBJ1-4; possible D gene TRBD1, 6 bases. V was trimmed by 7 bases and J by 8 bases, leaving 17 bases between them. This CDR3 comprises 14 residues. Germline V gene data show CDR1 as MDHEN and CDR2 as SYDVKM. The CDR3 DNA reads TGTGCCAGCACCCCGGGACAACTGGAGGAAAAACTGTTTTTT. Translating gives CASTPGQLEEKLFF.

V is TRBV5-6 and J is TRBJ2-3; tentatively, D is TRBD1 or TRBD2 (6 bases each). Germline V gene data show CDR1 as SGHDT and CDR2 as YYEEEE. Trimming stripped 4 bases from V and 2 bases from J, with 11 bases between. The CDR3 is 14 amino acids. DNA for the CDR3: TGTGCCAGCAGCCTGGCGGGACACACAGATACGCAGTATTTT. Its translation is CASSLAGHTDTQYF.